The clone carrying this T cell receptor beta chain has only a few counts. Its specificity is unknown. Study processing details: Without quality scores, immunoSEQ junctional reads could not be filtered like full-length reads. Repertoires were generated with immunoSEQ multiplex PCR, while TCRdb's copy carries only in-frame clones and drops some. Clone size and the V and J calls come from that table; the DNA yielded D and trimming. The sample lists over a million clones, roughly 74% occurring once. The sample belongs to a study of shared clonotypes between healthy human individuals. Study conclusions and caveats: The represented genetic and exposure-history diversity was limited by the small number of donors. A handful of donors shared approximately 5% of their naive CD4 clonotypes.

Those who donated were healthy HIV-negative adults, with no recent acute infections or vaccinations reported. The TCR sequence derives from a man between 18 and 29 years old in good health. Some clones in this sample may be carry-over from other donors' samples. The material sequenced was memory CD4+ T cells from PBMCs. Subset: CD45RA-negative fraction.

This chain's CDR3 is CASSQGPGPWEKLFF. The CDR3 DNA reads as TGCGCCAGCAGCCAAGGGCCAGGACCTTGGGAAAAACTGTTTTTT. The V and J genes are TRBV4-1 and TRBJ1-4; D remains unclear. Germline V gene data show CDR1 as MGHRA and CDR2 as YSYEKL. The V gene lost 1 base and the J gene lost 8 bases, with 14 bases spanning the gap. This CDR3 has 15 residues.